Following are 31 T cell receptor beta chains from one sample sequenced in a study of cytomegalovirus exposure and HLA in healthy donors. The PCR employed 60 Vbeta primers together with 13 Jbeta primers. The table came from immunoSEQ multiplex PCR; TCRdb's copy has only in-frame clones and leaves some out. The top ten hold approximately 0.51% of the sample, which has 150,000 to 200,000 clones, about four fifths seen once. Sequencing was performed on PBMCs. The receptors were gathered from a woman aged 45-60 years in good health and CMV-seronegative.

The chain combines TRBV4-1 with TRBJ2-5, with a possible D match to TRBD1 (5 bases). The V end was cut by 0 bases, the J end by 6 bases, with 11 bases between. The germline gives CDR1 MGHRA, CDR2 YSYEKL. CDR3 size: 14 residues. This CDR3 is CASSQDRQRQTQYF. The CDR3, as DNA: TGCGCCAGCAGCCAAGATCGACAGAGACAGACCCAGTACTTC.

The genes are TRBV2 and TRBJ2-4; D gene uncertain. Germline V CDR1 and CDR2: SNHLY, FYNNEI. V was cut by 2 bases and J by 1 base, with 15 bases left in between. This CDR3 region has 17 residues. CDR3 nucleotide sequence: TGTGCCAGCAGTGAACCCATGTCGTTGGCTGCCAAAAACATTCAGTACTTC. Translating gives CASSEPMSLAAKNIQYF.

The V call is TRBV28, the J call TRBJ2-1; D call uncertain. Germline loops: CDR1 MDHEN, CDR2 SYDVKM. The CDR3 consists of 14 residues. Trimming took 2 bases from V and 3 from J, leaving 8 bases between them. The CDR3 reads CASSLVAVYNEQFF. The CDR3 nucleotides read TGTGCCAGCAGTTTAGTGGCAGTCTACAATGAGCAGTTCTTC.

The chain has TRBV6-6 and TRBJ1-2, with a possible D match to TRBD1 (6 bases). V gave up 2 bases and J gave up 5 bases, with 18 bases separating them. Germline V gene lookup returns CDR1 MNHNY and CDR2 SVGAGI (reference sequence). The CDR3 is 16 residues long. The chain's CDR3 is CASSYGGGALGYGYTF. The CDR3 nucleotides read TGTGCCAGCAGTTACGGGGGGGGCGCTTTGGGTTATGGCTACACCTTC.

This chain links TRBV28 with TRBJ1-6; D is unresolved. CDR1 is MDHEN and CDR2 is SYDVKM in the germline V gene. The CDR3 sequence is 15 residues long. Trimming pared 4 bases from V and 8 bases from J, leaving 15 bases between. The DNA for the CDR3 is TGTGCCAGCAGTTCTGGACTCCAAAGGGATTCACCCCTCCACTTT. Protein product: CASSSGLQRDSPLHF.

The chain carries TRBV30 and TRBJ2-2; D is unclear. Germline CDR1 GTSNPN, CDR2 SVGIG (reference sequence). This CDR3 contains 16 residues. V lost 0 bases to trimming and J lost 1 base, with 12 bases between them. DNA of the CDR3: TGTGCCTGGAGTGTATCAGTAAAACAGAACACCGGGGAGCTGTTTTTT. Protein product: CAWSVSVKQNTGELFF.

This chain joins TRBV11-2 and TRBJ1-2; TRBD1 aligns across 7 bases. V dropped 5 bases and J dropped 9; count of bases not matched to a gene: 12. The CDR3 is 14 residues long. CDR1 and CDR2 (germline): SGHAT, FQNNGV. The CDR3 spells CASSPRWDSRRYTF. The CDR3 coding sequence is TGTGCCAGCAGCCCTAGGTGGGACAGCCGGCGCTACACCTTC.

The rearrangement joins TRBV27 to TRBJ2-1, with 11 positions matching TRBD2. The CDR3 is 16 residues long. The germline V gene has CDR1 MNHEY and CDR2 SMNVEV (reference sequence). J gave up 5 bases and V 6 bases, and 9 bases lay outside the gene matches. The CDR3: CASSLRLAGLNNEQFF. Here the CDR3 DNA reads TGTGCCAGCAGCTTACGACTAGCGGGGCTGAACAATGAGCAGTTCTTC.

The sample holds one count of this clone. The V gene is TRBV2, the J gene TRBJ2-7; 7 nucleotides line up with TRBD1. Per the germline V gene, CDR1 is SNHLY and CDR2 is FYNNEI. The V and J ends lost 7 bases and 2 bases, in that order; junction bases with no gene match: 8. The CDR3 totals 14 residues. For the CDR3, the DNA is TGTGCCAGCACCAAGGAGACAGGGCCCTACGAGCAGTACTTC. Translated, it gives CASTKETGPYEQYF.

The J gene is TRBJ2-2, the V gene TRBV19; the D gene is possibly TRBD1 (7 bases). V lost 4 bases, J lost 4 bases, and 13 bases lay in between. The V gene's germline CDR1 is LNHDA and CDR2 SQIVND (reference sequence). The CDR3 covers 15 residues. CDR3 sequence (DNA): TGTGCCAGTAGTACCCCAGGGGGGAGCACCGGGGAGCTGTTTTTT. This codes for CASSTPGGSTGELFF.

The V call is TRBV9, the J call TRBJ2-1; TRBD2 agrees at 12 bases. The V gene's germline CDR1 is SGDLS and CDR2 YYNGEE. The length of the CDR3 is 18 residues. V was clipped by 0 bases and J by 8 bases; unmatched bases: 12. The CDR3 region is CASSVAPSTSGRQDEQFF. As DNA, the CDR3 is TGTGCCAGCAGCGTAGCTCCTTCGACTAGCGGGAGACAAGATGAGCAGTTCTTC.

The chain employs TRBV2 and TRBJ2-7, with D perhaps TRBD1 (5 bases). The V and J ends lost 3 bases and 6 bases respectively, with 6 bases between them. The CDR3 covers 11 residues. Germline lookup yields CDR1 SNHLY and CDR2 FYNNEI. The CDR3 DNA follows: TGTGCCAGCAGTGATGGGGCCGAGCAGTACTTC. It is translated as CASSDGAEQYF.

The CDR3 loop is CASSLQGAAPGELFF. The DNA of the CDR3 is TGTGCCAGCAGTTTACAGGGGGCGGCCCCCGGGGAGCTGTTTTTT. The rearrangement uses TRBV27 and TRBJ2-2; TRBD1 matches at 8 bases. With V trimmed by 2 bases and J by 6 bases, 5 bases remained unmatched. Germline CDR1 is MNHEY and CDR2 is SMNVEV (reference sequence). The CDR3 is 15 amino acids.

The rearrangement joins TRBV7-2 to TRBJ1-2; TRBD1 aligns across 7 bases. This CDR3 contains 16 residues. J lost 3 bases, V lost 4 bases, and 11 bases had no gene match. The germline gives CDR1 SGHTA, CDR2 FQGNSA. CDR3 DNA: TGTGCCAGCAGCTCCCAACCCAGCACAGGGGACTATGGCTACACCTTC. The encoded protein is CASSSQPSTGDYGYTF.

This clone showed up just a few times. The V gene is TRBV6-6, the J gene TRBJ1-4; 9 bases line up with TRBD1. This CDR3 spans 13 amino acids. Trimming removed 5 bases from V and 8 bases from J; junction bases left unmatched: 3. Germline values: CDR1 MNHNY, CDR2 SVGAGI (reference sequence). The CDR3 nucleotides read TGTGCCAGCAGTGTAGACAGGGGGGAAAAACTGTTTTTT. It is translated as CASSVDRGEKLFF.

V is TRBV28 and J is TRBJ2-7, with 7 bases aligning to TRBD2. With 5 bases clipped from V and 4 bases from J, the junction kept 14 bases outside the gene matches. This CDR3 region has 16 residues. The germline V gene encodes CDR1 MDHEN and CDR2 SYDVKM. The CDR3 here is CASSTHWEGPGYEQYF. The CDR3 DNA follows: TGTGCCAGCAGTACACATTGGGAGGGGCCGGGGTACGAGCAGTACTTC.

This clone was counted between two and nine times. CDR3 coding DNA: TGTGCCAGCAGCGTAGGTAGCTGGCCCGAGCAGTACTTC. Its translation is CASSVGSWPEQYF. The J gene is TRBJ2-7, the V gene TRBV9; D is uncertain. Trimming left V 0 bases short and J 6 bases short, with 10 bases between. The germline gives CDR1 SGDLS, CDR2 YYNGEE. The CDR3 spans 13 residues.

The rearrangement links TRBV7-2 to TRBJ1-4; TRBD1 matches 8 bases. The germline gives CDR1 SGHTA, CDR2 FQGNSA. This CDR3 region has 16 residues. V was clipped by 5 bases and J by 0 bases; unmatched bases: 5. CDR3 sequence reads: CASSVRGLATNEKLFF. In nucleotides, the CDR3 is TGTGCCAGCAGCGTCAGGGGGCTAGCAACTAATGAAAAACTGTTTTTT.

This chain connects TRBV7-3 to TRBJ2-2; D remains ambiguous. Germline loops: CDR1 SGHTA, CDR2 FQGTGA. V lost 2 bases and J 1 base, leaving 5 bases between the germline ends. This CDR3 region has 14 residues. The DNA for the CDR3 is TGTGCCAGCAGCTTAGTACAGAACACCGGGGAGCTGTTTTTT. This encodes CASSLVQNTGELFF.

The genes are TRBV7-6 and TRBJ1-2; D possibly corresponds to TRBD1 (5 bases). Germline V gene data show CDR1 as SGHVS and CDR2 as FNYEAQ. The CDR3 has 15 amino acids. Trimming left V 2 bases short and J 3 bases short, with 13 bases between. CDR3 residues: CASSLQGNGDYGYTF. CDR3 coding DNA: TGTGCCAGCAGCTTACAGGGAAATGGTGACTATGGCTACACCTTC.

The rearrangement uses TRBV5-6 and TRBJ2-5, with D possibly matching TRBD2 (6 bases). Trimming cost V 0 bases and J 5 bases, with 11 bases left between them. The germline CDR1 and CDR2 sequences are SGHDT and YYEEEE. The CDR3 has 14 amino acids. The CDR3 DNA reads TGTGCCAGCAGCTTGGGGTTAGGGAGGGAGACCCAGTACTTC. Protein sequence: CASSLGLGRETQYF.

The CDR3 region is CASSLVTTGFHEQYF. The CDR3 DNA sequence: TGTGCCAGCAGCCTTGTGACCACCGGGTTCCACGAGCAGTACTTC. The V call is TRBV9, the J call TRBJ2-7, with no clear D. Trimming shortened V by 4 bases and J by 5 bases, and 19 bases separated the two germline ends. Germline assignment: CDR1 SGDLS and CDR2 YYNGEE. The CDR3 loop spans 15 amino acids. Full variable domain (outside the CDR3, taken from reference TRBV9 and TRBJ2-7): DSGVTQTPKHLITATGQRVTLRCSPRSGDLSVYWYQQSLDQGLQFLIQYYNGEERAKGNILERFSAQQFPDLHSELNLSSLELGDSALYFCASSLVTTGFHEQYFGPGTRLTVT.

The CDR3 DNA reads as TGTGCCAGCAGCTTGGCCCCTAGCCATGAGCAGTTCTTC. This encodes CASSLAPSHEQFF. The V gene is TRBV5-4, the J gene TRBJ2-1, with D possibly being TRBD2 (5 bases). The CDR3 is 13 residues long. Germline CDR1 and CDR2: SGHNT and YYREEE (reference sequence). V gave up 0 bases and J gave up 8 bases, with 9 bases separating them.

This clone has only one observation. This rearrangement joins TRBV27 to TRBJ2-5, with a possible D match to TRBD2 (5 bases). Trimming pared 5 bases from V and 2 bases from J, leaving 12 bases between. The CDR3 consists of 14 residues. Germline CDR1 is MNHEY and CDR2 is SMNVEV (reference sequence). The CDR3: CASSPASGQETQYF. The CDR3 region has the DNA TGTGCCAGCAGTCCCGCAAGCGGACAAGAGACCCAGTACTTC.

The rearrangement joins TRBV4-3 to TRBJ2-4; TRBD2 agrees at 8 bases. There are 19 residues in the CDR3. Germline CDR1 reads LGHNA; CDR2 reads YSLEER. After removal of 2 bases from V and 0 bases from J, the junction contained 12 bases not matched to a gene. The CDR3 loop reads CASSQREGIGGLAKNIQYF. The CDR3 DNA is TGCGCCAGCAGCCAACGGGAGGGAATAGGTGGCTTAGCCAAAAACATTCAGTACTTC.

V gene TRBV19 combines with J gene TRBJ2-4; the D gene is possibly TRBD2 (6 bases). Trimming removed 1 base at V and 7 bases at J, with 11 bases between. This CDR3 is built from 14 residues. Germline V gene data show CDR1 as LNHDA and CDR2 as SQIVND (reference sequence). As DNA, the CDR3 is TGTGCCAGTAGTATAGCGTCGGGGGTGAACATTCAGTACTTC. Protein sequence: CASSIASGVNIQYF. The full variable domain, in which reference TRBV19 and TRBJ2-4 provide the parts outside the CDR3, is DGGITQSPKYLFRKEGQNVTLSCEQNLNHDAMYWYRQDPGQGLRLIYYSQIVNDFQKGDIAEGYSVSREKKESFPLTVTSAQKNPTAFYLCASSIASGVNIQYFGAGTRLSVL.

The chain carries TRBV7-3 and TRBJ2-7; 11 nucleotides match TRBD2. The J segment lost 7 bases and the V segment lost 0 bases, leaving 32 bases of the junction unmatched. The CDR3 length is 24 residues. The V gene's germline CDR1 is SGHTA and CDR2 FQGTGA. Here the CDR3 reads CASSLTSGTSGMNDGELFWWEQYF. CDR3 DNA sequence: TGTGCCAGCAGCTTAACATCCGGGACTAGCGGCATGAACGACGGCGAACTGTTTTGGTGGGAGCAGTACTTC.

V usage is TRBV6-1 and J usage is TRBJ2-7; weak D call: TRBD2 (6 bases). This CDR3 is built from 13 residues. Between the trimmed V and J ends, which lost 5 bases and 4 bases, there was a span of 12 bases. Germline V lookup: CDR1 MNHNS, CDR2 SASEGT. The CDR3 loop reads CASSSAGTYEQYF. In DNA, the CDR3 is TGTGCCAGCAGTTCAGCGGGCACGTACGAGCAGTACTTC.

The chain is built from TRBV18 and TRBJ1-5; TRBD1 might be the D (5 bases). The CDR3 loop spans 15 amino acids. Germline CDR1 and CDR2: KGHSH and LQKENI. V was clipped by 3 bases and J by 0 bases, with 9 bases between them. CDR3 sequence (DNA): TGTGCCAGCTCACCCGGGGGGAATAGCAATCAGCCCCAGCATTTT. Protein product: CASSPGGNSNQPQHF. The entire variable domain, with the rest obtained from reference TRBV18 and TRBJ1-5, is as follows: NAGVMQNPRHLVRRRGQEARLRCSPMKGHSHVYWYRQLPEEGLKFMVYLQKENIIDESGMPKERFSAEFPKEGPSILRIQQVVRGDSAAYFCASSPGGNSNQPQHFGDGTRLSIL.

The gene calls are TRBV7-2 and TRBJ2-2; 10 bases are a match to TRBD2. The junction had 7 bases not matched to a gene; V was cut back by 8 bases and J by 7 bases. Looked up from germline, CDR1 is SGHTA and CDR2 is FQGNSA. This CDR3 comprises 14 residues. This CDR3 is CASSSGSIIGELFF. Written as DNA, the CDR3 is TGTGCCAGCTCTAGCGGGAGTATAATCGGGGAGCTGTTTTTT.

The chain joins TRBV5-6 to TRBJ1-2; 7 bases fit TRBD1. CDR3 length equals 16 residues. V was pared by 2 bases and J by 4 bases, with 11 bases of the junction left unmatched. In germline, CDR1 is SGHDT, CDR2 YYEEEE. The DNA for the CDR3 is TGTGCCAGCAGCTTACATTTGGCAGGGGGAGGCTATGGCTACACCTTC. Translation: CASSLHLAGGGYGYTF.